The 21 T cell receptor beta chains below all came from one sample that was sequenced in a study of blood T cell repertoires in COVID-19 (TCRdb year 2020). Library construction relied on the immunoSEQ multiplex PCR assay. TCRdb stores this immuneACCESS table with in-frame sequences only. Part of the clones is absent; in the studies checked, under half of the shortfall reflects unresolved V genes, and no reason is known for the rest. The sample includes 300,000 to 500,000 clones, with around 87% observed a single time. 0.9% to 1% of the sample rests with the top ten. The sequenced sample was PBMCs or T cells enriched from blood (not recorded which). The receptors were sampled from a woman in her 30s with acute COVID-19.

The chain combines TRBV19 with TRBJ2-5; D might be TRBD2 (5 bases). V dropped 6 bases and J dropped 4 bases, with 6 bases sitting between them. The CDR3 has 11 residues. Germline V gene data show CDR1 as LNHDA and CDR2 as SQIVND (reference sequence). The CDR3 DNA follows: TGTGCCAGTAGCCGGGGAGAGACCCAGTACTTC. This translates into CASSRGETQYF. Together with reference TRBV19 and TRBJ2-5, the CDR3 gives the full variable domain: DGGITQSPKYLFRKEGQNVTLSCEQNLNHDAMYWYRQDPGQGLRLIYYSQIVNDFQKGDIAEGYSVSREKKESFPLTVTSAQKNPTAFYLCASSRGETQYFGPGTRLLVL.

The V gene is TRBV19, the J gene TRBJ2-3; 14 bases match TRBD2. J lost 3 bases, V lost 5 bases, and 7 bases had no gene match. The CDR3 is made up of 17 amino acids. Germline CDR1 is LNHDA and CDR2 is SQIVND (reference sequence). CDR3 loop: CASSLRLAGGMTDTQYF. The CDR3 DNA sequence: TGTGCCAGTAGTCTTCGACTAGCGGGGGGGATGACAGATACGCAGTATTTT.

This chain joins TRBV10-2 and TRBJ2-7, with D perhaps matching TRBD1 (7 bases). This CDR3 contains 13 residues. Trimming pared 8 bases from V and 10 bases from J, leaving 21 bases between. The V gene's germline CDR1 is WSHSY and CDR2 SAAADI. CDR3 protein: CASDDSGGFSQYF. CDR3 nucleotides: TGCGCCAGCGATGACTCAGGGGGGTTCTCCCAGTACTTC.

The chain is built from TRBV7-3 and TRBJ1-5; TRBD1 might be the D (5 bases). Trimming cost V 4 bases and J 0 bases, with 13 bases left between them. This CDR3 contains 16 residues. Germline CDR1 reads SGHTA; CDR2 reads FQGTGA. CDR3 DNA: TGTGCCAGCAGCTCCCCGGGGGGGGGTAGCAATCAGCCCCAGCATTTT. Residues: CASSSPGGGSNQPQHF.

This chain links TRBV7-9 with TRBJ1-6, with a possible D match to TRBD1 (6 bases). Germline CDR1 and CDR2: SEHNR and FQNEAQ (reference sequence). There are 15 residues in the CDR3. The ends were cut back, 1 base at V and 9 bases at J, with 13 bases in the middle. The CDR3 nucleotides are TGTGCCAGCAGCTTAGTGGCAGGGGCTCCTTCACCCCTCCACTTT. Protein product: CASSLVAGAPSPLHF.

This chain connects TRBV7-9 to TRBJ1-6, with 10 bases lining up with TRBD1. Germline values: CDR1 SEHNR, CDR2 FQNEAQ (reference sequence). V was pared by 7 bases and J by 7 bases, with 4 bases of the junction left unmatched. The CDR3 is 14 amino acids. This CDR3 reads CASIRGQGNSPLHF. CDR3 DNA: TGTGCCAGCATCAGGGGACAGGGGAATTCACCCCTCCACTTT. The entire variable domain, with the rest obtained from reference TRBV7-9 and TRBJ1-6, is as follows: DTGVSQNPRHKITKRGQNVTFRCDPISEHNRLYWYRQTLGQGPEFLTYFQNEAQLEKSRLLSDRFSAERPKGSFSTLEIQRTEQGDSAMYLCASIRGQGNSPLHFGNGTRLTVT.

The chain recombines TRBV7-2 with TRBJ2-1; TRBD2 matches at 10 bases. The CDR3 runs to 14 residues. V lost 6 bases and J lost 4; bases outside the gene matches: 3. Per germline, CDR1 SGHTA and CDR2 FQGNSA. The CDR3 reads CASRRTSGYNEQFF. In nucleotides, the CDR3 is TGTGCCAGCAGAAGGACTAGCGGATACAATGAGCAGTTCTTC.

This clone was counted only a few times. In DNA form, the CDR3 reads TGTGCCTGGAGTGTAAGCACCGGGTCTAATGAAAAACTGTTTTTT. It codes for CAWSVSTGSNEKLFF. The gene calls are TRBV30 and TRBJ1-4; D not certain. The length of the CDR3 is 15 residues. Germline CDR1 GTSNPN, CDR2 SVGIG (reference sequence). The V gene lost 0 bases and the J gene lost 3 bases, with 11 bases spanning the gap. Full variable domain (remainder filled in from reference TRBV30 and TRBJ1-4): SQTIHQWPATLVQPVGSPLSLECTVEGTSNPNLYWYRQAAGRGLQLLFYSVGIGQISSEVPQNLSASRPQDRQFILSSKKLLLSDSGFYLCAWSVSTGSNEKLFFGSGTQLSVL.

This chain links TRBV29-1 with TRBJ1-6; 7 positions match TRBD1. This CDR3 is 13 amino acids long. After removal of 7 bases from V and 7 bases from J, the junction contained 7 bases not matched to a gene. The germline gives CDR1 SQVTM, CDR2 ANQGSEA. CDR3 nucleotide sequence: TGCAGCGCCGCCCAGGGGGGAAATTCACCCCTCCACTTT. Translated: CSAAQGGNSPLHF.

The gene calls are TRBV6-5 and TRBJ1-5; D might be TRBD1 (5 bases). Germline values: CDR1 MNHEY, CDR2 SVGAGI. Trimming cost V 5 bases and J 4 bases, with 12 bases left between them. The CDR3 consists of 14 residues. The CDR3 loop reads CASSRTGGNQPQHF. The CDR3 bases are TGTGCCAGCAGTAGAACCGGGGGGAATCAGCCCCAGCATTTT.

The chain recombines TRBV3-1 (or the pseudogene TRBV3-2) with TRBJ2-1, with TRBD2 matching 8 bases. This CDR3 has 19 residues. Germline V gene sequence: CDR1 LGHDT, CDR2 YNNKEL (reference sequence). V shed 4 bases and J 0 bases; nucleotides not matched to a gene: 14. CDR3 DNA: TGTGCCAGCAGCCGAACGGGGGGGATTACCCCGAGCTCCTACAATGAGCAGTTCTTC. The encoded protein is CASSRTGGITPSSYNEQFF.

The chain carries TRBV7-9 and TRBJ1-1; TRBD1 agrees at 8 bases. The CDR3 contains 13 residues. CDR1 is SEHNR and CDR2 is FQNEAQ in the germline V gene (reference sequence). DNA of the CDR3: TGTGCTAGCGGGGACAGGCGGGGCAGGGAAGCTTTCTTT. The encoded protein is CASGDRRGREAFF. Full variable domain (outside the CDR3, taken from reference TRBV7-9 and TRBJ1-1): DTGVSQNPRHKITKRGQNVTFRCDPISEHNRLYWYRQTLGQGPEFLTYFQNEAQLEKSRLLSDRFSAERPKGSFSTLEIQRTEQGDSAMYLCASGDRRGREAFFGQGTRLTVV.

This chain links TRBV7-2 with TRBJ2-1; the D gene is possibly TRBD2 (5 bases). With 0 bases removed from V and 12 bases from J, the gap between germline ends came to 12 bases. The length of the CDR3 is 13 residues. Germline V gene lookup returns CDR1 SGHTA and CDR2 FQGNSA. Written as DNA, the CDR3 is TGTGCCAGCAGCTTAGCGCCCGGGAACGGGCAGTTCTTC. This translates into CASSLAPGNGQFF.

The chain uses TRBV9 and TRBJ2-3; 15 positions match TRBD2. In germline, CDR1 is SGDLS, CDR2 YYNGEE. The CDR3 covers 16 residues. Trimming at V came to 3 bases and at J to 4 bases, leaving 3 bases not matched to a gene. The CDR3 reads CASSGTSGGEADTQYF. In nucleotides, the CDR3 is TGTGCCAGCAGCGGGACTAGCGGGGGGGAGGCAGATACGCAGTATTTT.

This rearrangement joins TRBV4-1 to TRBJ2-7, with D possibly being TRBD1 (6 bases). This CDR3 comprises 16 residues. V lost 2 bases and J 5 bases, leaving 19 bases between the germline ends. CDR1 and CDR2 from the germline V gene are MGHRA and YSYEKL. The CDR3 here is CASSQSSRNAGDEQYF. In DNA form, the CDR3 reads TGCGCCAGCAGCCAATCGTCCCGGAACGCAGGGGACGAGCAGTACTTC.

This clone was counted a single time. The chain recombines TRBV5-5 with TRBJ1-5; TRBD1 is a possible D gene (5 bases). The germline V gene encodes CDR1 SGHKS and CDR2 YYEKEE (reference sequence). The CDR3 extends over 15 amino acids. The V gene lost 0 bases and the J gene lost 7 bases, with 14 bases spanning the gap. CDR3 sequence reads: CASSLEGEGWQPQHF. The CDR3 DNA follows: TGTGCCAGCAGCTTGGAAGGGGAGGGCTGGCAGCCCCAGCATTTT.

This chain connects TRBV11-2 to TRBJ2-1; D gene unclear. V was trimmed by 5 bases and J by 2 bases, leaving 7 bases between them. The germline CDR1 and CDR2 sequences are SGHAT and FQNNGV. The CDR3 contains 13 residues. CDR3: CASSPSAYNEQFF. The CDR3 coding sequence is TGTGCCAGCAGCCCCTCTGCCTACAATGAGCAGTTCTTC.

V gene TRBV7-9 combines with J gene TRBJ1-1; D might be TRBD1 (5 bases). Trimming removed 5 bases at V and 1 base at J, with 14 bases between. The CDR3 sequence is 15 residues long. Germline values: CDR1 SEHNR, CDR2 FQNEAQ (reference sequence). The CDR3 bases are TGTGCCAGCAGCCCTATGGGGCAGCAGAACACTGAAGCTTTCTTT. Its translation: CASSPMGQQNTEAFF. Filled out from reference TRBV7-9 and TRBJ1-1, the complete variable domain reads DTGVSQNPRHKITKRGQNVTFRCDPISEHNRLYWYRQTLGQGPEFLTYFQNEAQLEKSRLLSDRFSAERPKGSFSTLEIQRTEQGDSAMYLCASSPMGQQNTEAFFGQGTRLTVV.

The V call is TRBV30, the J call TRBJ1-3, with TRBD1 matching 10 bases. The germline V gene encodes CDR1 GTSNPN and CDR2 SVGIG (reference sequence). The junction had 7 bases not matched to a gene; V was cut back by 1 base and J by 4 bases. The CDR3 totals 16 residues. CDR3 sequence: CAWSALGQGPGNTIYF. The CDR3 DNA follows: TGTGCCTGGAGTGCGCTGGGACAGGGGCCCGGAAACACCATATATTTT.

This clone was recorded only once. The genes are TRBV3-1 (or the pseudogene TRBV3-2) and TRBJ1-5, with D hard to call. V gave up 4 bases and J gave up 2 bases, with 6 bases separating them. There are 13 residues in the CDR3. The germline V gene has CDR1 LGHDT and CDR2 YNNKEL (reference sequence). CDR3 DNA: TGTGCCAGCAGCCCCTCGGGCAATCAGCCCCAGCATTTT. Its translation: CASSPSGNQPQHF.

This clone was seen only once. This chain joins TRBV19 and TRBJ1-1; TRBD1 matches at 8 bases. This CDR3 spans 15 amino acids. The junction had 8 bases not matched to a gene; V was cut back by 6 bases and J by 2 bases. CDR1 LNHDA and CDR2 SQIVND come from the germline V gene (reference sequence). CDR3 in DNA: TGTGCCAGTAGGCCATACAGGGGGTATAACACTGAAGCTTTCTTT. Translation gives CASRPYRGYNTEAFF.